This TCR beta chain was recovered during a study of blood T cell repertoires in COVID-19. CDR3 length: 14 residues. CDR1 SGHRS and CDR2 YFSETQ come from the germline V gene. Germline trimming cut 3 bases from V and 1 base from J; bases unmatched to any gene: 2. TCRdb's copy holds only in-frame clones and misses some; the assay was immunoSEQ multiplex PCR. The repertoire consists of 300,000 to 400,000 clones, with 88% occurring once and the leading ten covering about 0.89%. The sequencing input was PBMCs or T cells enriched from blood (not recorded which). The source is a woman in her twenties or thirties with acute COVID-19. This chain joins TRBV5-1 and TRBJ1-1; 8 positions agree with TRBD1. The CDR3 DNA is TGCGCCAGCAGCTGGGGGACAGGGAACACTGAAGCTTTCTTT. This gives the protein CASSWGTGNTEAFF.